Listed below are T cell receptor beta chains from one sample, sequenced in a study of CD8 T cells in Susac syndrome. TCRdb ran MiXCR on the immunoSEQ multiplex PCR reads and lists one entry per CDR3 protein. The sample carries about 400,000 distinct CDR3 sequences, 75% to 90% recorded once. The sample taken for sequencing was CD8+ T cells from PBMCs. The source is a human donor with multiple sclerosis. CDR3s include the opening cysteine and the closing phenylalanine or tryptophan. The D gene is left open where the match is weak. For some rows the clone size is stated as once, few or many, or as a class when expanded; others skip it.

-,TRBJ2-7,-,TRBV19,TGTGCCAGTAGTCCCGGGGAATCCTACGAGCAGTACTTC,CASSPGESYEQYF
-,TRBJ2-7,-,TRBV6-2/TRBV6-3,TGTGCCAGCAGTTACTGGGAGGCCGCCTCCTACGAGCAGTACTTC,CASSYWEAASYEQYF
TRBD2,TRBJ2-1,-,TRBV19,TGTGCCAGTAGTCTGGCGGGAGACCAGAGTGAGCAGTTCTTC,CASSLAGDQSEQFF
-,TRBJ2-7,-,TRBV7-3,TGTGCCAGCAGTTTTGGGACGGACTTCTACGAGCAGTACTTC,CASSFGTDFYEQYF
-,TRBJ1-5,-,TRBV12-3/TRBV12-4,TGTGCCAGCAGTTTTAGCCATCTCAATCAGCCCCAGCATTTT,CASSFSHLNQPQHF
-,TRBJ1-5,-,TRBV7-9,TGTGCCAGCAGCCGGGGGGCTTATAGCAATCAGCCCCAGCATTTT,CASSRGAYSNQPQHF
TRBD1,TRBJ1-1,-,TRBV7-9,TGTGCCAGCAGCTTGGGGACAGCAGGGCTAGTTGACACTGAAGCTTTCTTT,CASSLGTAGLVDTEAFF
TRBD2,TRBJ2-1,once,TRBV12-5,TGTGCTAGTGGTCTCGTCCCGGGACTAGCGGGCCTCTACAATGAGCAGTTCTTC,CASGLVPGLAGLYNEQFF
-,TRBJ1-4,-,TRBV6-5,TGTGCCAGCAGTTACGGGGAATTCACCGCTGAAAAACTGTTTTTT,CASSYGEFTAEKLFF
TRBD1,TRBJ1-1,-,TRBV25-1,TGTGCCAGCACAGAGAGGGGGCTGAACACTGAAGCTTTCTTT,CASTERGLNTEAFF
-,TRBJ2-1,-,TRBV28,TGTGCCAGCAGTTTATATTCTAGCGAAGTATACAATGAGCAGTTCTTC,CASSLYSSEVYNEQFF
-,TRBJ2-3,-,TRBV12-3/TRBV12-4,TGTGCCAGCAGTGGCGGGGGCACAGATACGCAGTATTTT,CASSGGGTDTQYF
-,TRBJ2-7,-,TRBV30,TGTGCCTGGACCCTCGGGCAAGGAATTACCTACGAGCAGTACTTC,CAWTLGQGITYEQYF
-,TRBJ2-1,-,TRBV6-5,TGTGCCAGCAGTACGCCCGGCTATGAGCAGTTCTTC,CASSTPGYEQFF
-,TRBJ2-7,once,TRBV27,TGTGCCAGCAGTTTAAGGGCCCTGGATACCTACGAGCAGTACTTC,CASSLRALDTYEQYF
-,TRBJ2-2,few,TRBV19,TGTGCCAGTTCAGGGTTTACCGGGGAGCTGTTTTTT,CASSGFTGELFF
-,TRBJ2-1,-,TRBV3-1,TGTGCCAGCAGCTTTCGCCCCCATGAGCAGTTCTTC,CASSFRPHEQFF
-,TRBJ2-1,-,TRBV29-1,TGCAGCGTTGAAGACGCAACAGGGAGCCTCTACAATGAGCAGTTCTTC,CSVEDATGSLYNEQFF
TRBD2,TRBJ2-5,-,TRBV6-1,TGTGCCAGCAGTGCCGAAGTAGCGGGGATTAAAGAGACCCAGTACTTC,CASSAEVAGIKETQYF
TRBD2,TRBJ2-7,few,TRBV19,TGTGCCAGTAGTTTAGCGGGAGGGACCTACGAGCAGTACTTC,CASSLAGGTYEQYF
-,TRBJ2-7,-,TRBV7-8,TGTGCCAGCAGCTTAGCTGGACAGTTTGACGAGCAGTACTTC,CASSLAGQFDEQYF
-,TRBJ2-7,-,TRBV7-9,TGTGCCAGCAGCTCCCCTCAGAGAAACGAGCAGTACTTC,CASSSPQRNEQYF
TRBD2,TRBJ2-1,-,TRBV28,TGTGCCAGCAGTGGACTAGCGGGAGACTATGAGCAGTTCTTC,CASSGLAGDYEQFF
-,TRBJ2-5,once,TRBV9,TGTGCCAGCAGTGACGACTCCCAGGAGACCCAGTACTTC,CASSDDSQETQYF
-,TRBJ2-7,few,TRBV18,TGTGCCAGCTCAAAGGACAGCTACGAGCAGTACTTC,CASSKDSYEQYF
-,TRBJ1-2,few,TRBV20-1,TGCAGTGCTAGGGATTTTCGGCTGGACTATGGCTACACCTTC,CSARDFRLDYGYTF
-,TRBJ2-4,-,TRBV20-1,TGCAGTGCTAGAGGGGGAAAGCTGACAGACCTAGCCAAAAACATTCAGTACTTC,CSARGGKLTDLAKNIQYF
-,TRBJ1-1,-,TRBV18,TGTGCCAGCTCACCAGTTAACACCTTCAACACTGAAGCTTTCTTT,CASSPVNTFNTEAFF
-,TRBJ1-1,-,TRBV6-5,TGTGCCAGCAGTTACCGGGACCCTTACACTGAAGCTTTCTTT,CASSYRDPYTEAFF
TRBD2,TRBJ2-2,-,TRBV9,TGTGCCAGCAGCGTAAACGAGCGGGAGAACACCGGGGAGCTGTTTTTT,CASSVNERENTGELFF
-,TRBJ2-1,-,TRBV7-9,TGTGCCAGCAGCGCAGGGGAGTACAATGAGCAGTTCTTC,CASSAGEYNEQFF
-,TRBJ2-1,-,TRBV6-4,TGTGCCAGCAGTGACTCCTCAGGCACCTACAATGAGCAGTTCTTC,CASSDSSGTYNEQFF
-,TRBJ2-4,-,TRBV29-1,TGCAGCGTCCTCACACTGCGGCAGGGGTTGGACATTCAGTACTTC,CSVLTLRQGLDIQYF
TRBD2,TRBJ2-1,-,TRBV5-1,TGCGCCAGCAGCTTGGCCGAGGGAGGGTCCTACAATGAGCAGTTCTTC,CASSLAEGGSYNEQFF
-,TRBJ2-1,-,TRBV27,TGTGCCAGCAGTTTATTCTCGGGGCTTGGGGTTTACAATGAGCAGTTCTTC,CASSLFSGLGVYNEQFF
-,TRBJ2-7,-,TRBV4-1,TGCGCCAGCAGCCAAGATTTGCCGGGCAGGGGCGTTTACGAGCAGTACTTC,CASSQDLPGRGVYEQYF
-,TRBJ1-1,-,TRBV10-3,TGTGCCATCAGTGAGAAGGCTAACACTGAAGCTTTCTTT,CAISEKANTEAFF
-,TRBJ2-1,-,TRBV4-1,TGCGCCAGCAGCCGGACCGGGACCGACTACAATGAGCAGTTCTTC,CASSRTGTDYNEQFF
-,TRBJ2-3,-,TRBV19,TGTGCCAGTAGTAGCCATTACGATACGCAGTATTTT,CASSSHYDTQYF
TRBD1,TRBJ2-1,few,TRBV12-3/TRBV12-4,TGTGCCAGCAGCTTGGGACAGGGCCACAATGAGCAGTTCTTC,CASSLGQGHNEQFF
-,TRBJ2-1,-,TRBV29-1,TGCAGCGTTTTAATAGGGGTTGAGCAGTTCTTC,CSVLIGVEQFF